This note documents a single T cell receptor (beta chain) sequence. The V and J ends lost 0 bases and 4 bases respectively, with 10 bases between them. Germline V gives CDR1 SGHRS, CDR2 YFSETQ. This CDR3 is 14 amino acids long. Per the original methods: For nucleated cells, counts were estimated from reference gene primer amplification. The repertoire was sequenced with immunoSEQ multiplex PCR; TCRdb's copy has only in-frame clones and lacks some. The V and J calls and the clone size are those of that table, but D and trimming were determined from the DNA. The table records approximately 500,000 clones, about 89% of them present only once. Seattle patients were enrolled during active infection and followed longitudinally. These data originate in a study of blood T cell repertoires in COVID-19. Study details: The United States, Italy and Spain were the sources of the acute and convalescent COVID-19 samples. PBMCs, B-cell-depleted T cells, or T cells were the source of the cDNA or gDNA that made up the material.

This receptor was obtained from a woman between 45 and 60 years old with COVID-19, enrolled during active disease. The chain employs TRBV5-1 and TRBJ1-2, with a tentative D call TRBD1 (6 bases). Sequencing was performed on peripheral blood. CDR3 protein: CASSLATGSYGYTF. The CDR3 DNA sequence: TGCGCCAGCAGCTTGGCCACAGGGAGCTATGGCTACACCTTC.